Following are 5 T cell receptor beta chains from one sample sequenced in a study of blood T cell repertoires in COVID-19. The assay was immunoSEQ multiplex PCR, and TCRdb's table has in-frame clones only and misses some. The table records 25,000 to 30,000 clones, roughly nine tenths of them present only once. The sequenced sample was peripheral blood. These receptors were obtained from a man between 65 and 85 years old with active or convalescent COVID-19.

The chain has TRBV4-2 and TRBJ2-5, with 10 bases that match TRBD2. This CDR3 has 15 residues. V was pared by 2 bases and J by 5 bases, with 5 bases of the junction left unmatched. CDR1 LGHNA and CDR2 YNFKEQ come from the germline V gene. The CDR3 region is CASSQSLGLAETQYF. The CDR3, as DNA: TGTGCCAGCAGCCAAAGCTTGGGACTAGCGGAGACCCAGTACTTC.

The chain's CDR3 is CASSYWYQEDGYTF. In nucleotides, the CDR3 is TGTGCCAGCAGTTACTGGTACCAAGAGGATGGCTACACCTTC. The chain joins TRBV6-2 or TRBV6-3 to TRBJ1-2; D gene uncertain. Trimming took off 1 base at V and 6 bases at J, with 12 bases between the two ends. Germline CDR1 MNHEY, CDR2 SVGEGT. This CDR3 contains 14 residues.

The rearrangement joins TRBV6-5 to TRBJ1-2, with D possibly being TRBD1 (5 bases). V lost 5 bases and J lost 4, with 17 bases in between. The CDR3 is 15 amino acids. The germline V gene has CDR1 MNHEY and CDR2 SVGAGI. The CDR3, as DNA: TGTGCCAGCAGTCGGGACTCCGTGAGCCTCTATGGCTACACCTTC. Protein: CASSRDSVSLYGYTF.

The V gene is TRBV9, the J gene TRBJ2-4, with D unresolved. Germline V gives CDR1 SGDLS, CDR2 YYNGEE. This CDR3 contains 15 residues. V was clipped by 4 bases and J by 0 bases, with 11 bases between them. In nucleotides, the CDR3 is TGTGCCAGCAGCTCCATGACATCAGCCAAAAACATTCAGTACTTC. As protein: CASSSMTSAKNIQYF.

V and J are TRBV3-1 (or the pseudogene TRBV3-2) and TRBJ2-3; 9 nucleotides agree with TRBD1. Germline V gene data show CDR1 as LGHDT and CDR2 as YNNKEL (reference sequence). The CDR3 spans 15 residues. With V trimmed by 4 bases and J by 5 bases, 7 bases remained unmatched. CDR3 sequence reads: CASSPPGQGGDTQYF. CDR3 bases: TGTGCCAGCAGCCCACCGGGACAGGGTGGAGATACGCAGTATTTT.